A selection of T cell receptor beta chains follows, all from one sample in a study of response to subunit inactivated influenza vaccine. Using its own MiXCR run on the RT-PCR reads, TCRdb lists one record per CDR3 protein. The sample yields over 300,000 distinct CDR3 sequences, roughly 22% seen once. The sample in question was PBMCs from blood, obtained 21 months after vaccination. The receptors here all came from a man aged 50 to 75 who received an inactivated influenza vaccine. The CDR3 runs from the conserved cysteine through the conserved F or W. The D gene is left open where the match is weak. Some rows mark clone size as missing; the rest say once, few, many or name a class of expanded clone.

j_call clone_size v_call d_call cdr3_aa cdr3_nt
TRBJ2-7 . TRBV24-1 . CATSEPGAYEQYF TGTGCCACCAGTGAACCAGGGGCCTACGAGCAGTACTTC
TRBJ2-3 once TRBV7-3 . CASSLYGPTDTQYF TGTGCCAGCAGCTTATACGGTCCCACAGATACGCAGTATTTT
TRBJ2-5 few TRBV14 TRBD1 CASSQDTRGWLQETQYF TGTGCCAGCAGCCAAGATACCAGGGGGTGGCTACAAGAGACCCAGTACTTC
TRBJ1-3 few TRBV20-1 . CSARDLLSQTIYF TGCAGTGCTAGAGATCTATTGTCCCAAACCATATATTTT
TRBJ2-1 . TRBV7-2 . CASSLVVSSYNEQFF TGTGCCAGCAGCTTAGTGGTAAGCTCCTACAATGAGCAGTTCTTC
TRBJ2-7 . TRBV5-5 . CASRLRDAVLGEQYF TGTGCCAGCAGACTACGGGACGCGGTTCTGGGGGAGCAGTACTTC
TRBJ2-5 . TRBV6-1 TRBD1 CASSSPRTGQETQYF TGTGCCAGCAGCTCCCCCCGGACAGGTCAAGAGACCCAGTACTTC
TRBJ2-2 few TRBV12-3/TRBV12-4 TRBD1 CASANRQGPNTGELFF TGTGCCAGCGCTAACCGACAGGGACCCAACACCGGGGAGCTGTTTTTT
TRBJ2-7 few TRBV20-1 . CSARSGFEQYF TGCAGTGCTAGATCGGGATTTGAGCAGTACTTC
TRBJ1-1 . TRBV19 . CASSIYGRTQNTEAFF TGTGCCAGTAGTATCTATGGGAGGACACAGAACACTGAAGCTTTCTTT
TRBJ1-2 few TRBV5-6 . CASSFQSRGYGYTF TGTGCCAGCAGCTTCCAATCCAGGGGATATGGCTACACCTTC
TRBJ1-2 few TRBV5-1 TRBD1 CASSFWTGGGYTF TGCGCCAGCAGCTTTTGGACAGGGGGCGGCTACACCTTC
TRBJ1-2 . TRBV28 . CASSPPRPGYTF TGTGCCAGCTCCCCTCCCCGCCCTGGCTACACCTTC
TRBJ2-1 . TRBV20-1 TRBD2 CSASSGTTHYNEQFF TGCAGTGCTTCTAGCGGGACGACTCACTACAATGAGCAGTTCTTC
TRBJ2-7 . TRBV10-3 TRBD1 CAIGTGYEQYF TGTGCCATCGGGACAGGGTACGAGCAGTACTTC
TRBJ1-6 few TRBV9 . CASSGIHNSPLHF TGTGCCAGCTCGGGGATCCATAATTCACCCCTCCACTTT
TRBJ2-5 few TRBV7-9 . CASSENKETQYF TGTGCCAGCAGCGAGAATAAAGAGACCCAGTACTTC
TRBJ1-2 few TRBV6-1 . CASTPKAVVDGYTF TGTGCCAGCACCCCCAAAGCGGTAGTGGATGGCTACACCTTC
TRBJ2-4 few TRBV20-1 . CSALSRGAAKNIQYF TGCAGTGCTCTGTCGAGGGGAGCGGCCAAAAACATTCAGTACTTC
TRBJ2-3 . TRBV28 . CASSNSPGTQYF TGTGCCAGCAGTAACTCCCCAGGGACGCAGTATTTT
TRBJ1-3 . TRBV27 TRBD1 CASRQGHSGNTIYF TGTGCCAGCAGACAGGGGCACTCTGGAAACACCATATATTTT
TRBJ1-1 . TRBV5-6 . CASTPWGKRTEAFF TGTGCCAGCACCCCCTGGGGGAAGAGGACTGAAGCTTTCTTT
TRBJ2-2 . TRBV2 . CASSERQVPNTGELFF TGTGCCAGCAGTGAACGGCAGGTCCCGAACACCGGGGAGCTGTTTTTT
TRBJ2-2 . TRBV10-1 . CASSEFGPVNTGELFF TGCGCCAGCAGTGAATTCGGGCCTGTGAACACCGGGGAGCTGTTTTTT
TRBJ2-2 . TRBV5-1 TRBD1 CASSSGTGANTGELFF TGCGCCAGCAGCTCCGGGACAGGGGCGAACACCGGGGAGCTGTTTTTT
TRBJ2-3 . TRBV4-3 TRBD1 CASSQEAGGNTDTQYF TGCGCCAGCAGCCAAGAGGCAGGGGGCAACACAGATACGCAGTATTTT
TRBJ1-2 few TRBV7-9 TRBD1 CASSLHGQGGLSGYTF TGTGCCAGCAGCTTACACGGACAGGGGGGGTTGAGTGGCTACACCTTC
TRBJ2-1 few TRBV24-1 . CATSDFPVGSNEQFF TGTGCCACCAGTGATTTCCCAGTTGGGTCCAATGAGCAGTTCTTC
TRBJ2-7 many TRBV12-3/TRBV12-4 . CASSFGQSSYEQYF TGTGCCAGCAGTTTCGGACAGTCCTCCTACGAGCAGTACTTC
TRBJ2-2 few TRBV29-1 TRBD2 CSVDRGGAGELFF TGCAGCGTTGACCGGGGAGGGGCCGGGGAGCTGTTTTTT
TRBJ2-2 . TRBV3-1 . CASSQVMTGELFF TGTGCCAGCAGCCAAGTTATGACCGGGGAGCTGTTTTTT
TRBJ1-1 many TRBV5-1 TRBD1 CASSAEGAWAFF TGCGCCAGCAGCGCCGAGGGGGCGTGGGCTTTCTTT
TRBJ2-5 . TRBV20-1 TRBD2 CSASWLAGQETQYF TGCAGTGCTAGCTGGCTAGCGGGGCAGGAGACCCAGTACTTC
TRBJ2-5 . TRBV3-1 . CASSQIVETQYF TGTGCCAGCAGCCAGATAGTTGAGACCCAGTACTTC
TRBJ2-5 . TRBV4-1 . CASSQDQGSGYQETQYF TGCGCCAGCAGCCAAGATCAAGGTAGCGGATATCAAGAGACCCAGTACTTC
TRBJ1-2 many TRBV2 TRBD1 CASSPDRERGYTF TGTGCCAGCAGTCCGGACAGGGAGCGGGGCTACACCTTC
TRBJ2-1 . TRBV6-1 TRBD2 CASSVSFGAGTNEQFF TGTGCCAGCAGTGTGTCTTTTGGAGCGGGAACCAATGAGCAGTTCTTC
TRBJ1-2 . TRBV19 . CASRRNYGYTF TGTGCCAGTAGAAGGAACTATGGCTACACCTTC
TRBJ2-2 . TRBV5-6 TRBD1 CASSLDRGRVVSGELFF TGTGCCAGCAGCTTGGACAGGGGGCGCGTTGTTTCCGGGGAGCTGTTTTTT
TRBJ2-1 . TRBV19 TRBD2 CASSRRTSGNEQFF TGTGCCAGTAGTCGACGGACTAGCGGGAATGAGCAGTTCTTC
TRBJ1-5 few TRBV7-6 . CASSPGRGQDRQPQHF TGTGCCAGCAGCCCCGGTCGGGGCCAAGATCGTCAGCCCCAGCATTTT
TRBJ2-1 . TRBV12-3/TRBV12-4 . CAGTLDQRQANEQFF TGTGCCGGCACCCTGGACCAAAGACAGGCAAATGAGCAGTTCTTC
TRBJ2-1 . TRBV5-1 . CASSLEFEQFF TGCGCCAGCAGCTTGGAGTTTGAGCAGTTCTTC
TRBJ2-7 once TRBV3-1 TRBD2 CASSPGTSGFYYEQYF TGTGCCAGCAGCCCGGGGACTAGCGGGTTCTACTACGAGCAGTACTTC
TRBJ2-3 . TRBV2 . CASRAQGIGTDTQYF TGTGCCAGCAGAGCCCAGGGGATCGGCACAGATACGCAGTATTTT
TRBJ1-1 few TRBV20-1 . CSATDHGGQTEAFF TGCAGTGCTACCGACCACGGCGGACAGACTGAAGCTTTCTTT
TRBJ2-1 . TRBV2 . CASSEAGAGSTGFF TGTGCCAGCAGTGAAGCGGGAGCCGGATCCACGGGGTTCTTC
TRBJ1-1 . TRBV7-2 . CASSLKNPYRNTEAFF TGTGCCAGCAGCTTAAAGAACCCTTACAGGAACACTGAAGCTTTCTTT
TRBJ1-2 . TRBV29-1 . CSGTDRGYGYTF TGCAGCGGGACAGACAGAGGTTATGGCTACACCTTC
TRBJ1-2 few TRBV12-3/TRBV12-4 TRBD1 CASSFELTGGDYGYTF TGTGCCAGCAGTTTCGAATTGACAGGGGGCGACTATGGCTACACCTTC
TRBJ2-7 few TRBV7-9 . CAGVGFSSYEQYF TGTGCCGGCGTAGGTTTTAGCTCCTACGAGCAGTACTTC
TRBJ2-2 . TRBV20-1 . CSAYTGRGTGELFF TGCAGTGCTTATACAGGGAGAGGCACCGGGGAGCTGTTTTTT
TRBJ1-2 few TRBV4-1 TRBD1 CASSKRTGYPNYGYTF TGCGCCAGCAGCAAACGGACAGGGTACCCTAACTATGGCTACACCTTC
TRBJ1-1 many TRBV4-1 TRBD1 CASSQPRGRTEAFF TGCGCCAGCAGCCAACCCAGGGGGCGAACTGAAGCTTTCTTT